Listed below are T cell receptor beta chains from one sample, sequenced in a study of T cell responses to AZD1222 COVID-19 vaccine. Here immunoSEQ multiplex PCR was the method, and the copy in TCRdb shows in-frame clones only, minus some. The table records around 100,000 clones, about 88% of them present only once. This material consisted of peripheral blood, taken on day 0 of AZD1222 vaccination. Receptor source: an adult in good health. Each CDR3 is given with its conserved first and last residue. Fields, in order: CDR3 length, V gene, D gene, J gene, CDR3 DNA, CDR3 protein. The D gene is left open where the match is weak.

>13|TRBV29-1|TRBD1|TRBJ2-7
TGCAGCGTTGAACAACAGGGGGGCTACGAGCAGTACTTC
CSVEQQGGYEQYF
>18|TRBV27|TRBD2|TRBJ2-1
TGTGCCAGCAGTACCAGGACTAGCGGGGTCACCCCCTACAATGAGCAGTTCTTC
CASSTRTSGVTPYNEQFF
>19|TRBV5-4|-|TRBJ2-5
TGTGCCAGCAGCTTCGGTCATCCCCTCAGGACAAAGAAAAATGAGACCCAGTACTTC
CASSFGHPLRTKKNETQYF
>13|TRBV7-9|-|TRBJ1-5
TGTGCCAGCAGCTTAAGGGGTAATCAGCCCCAGCATTTT
CASSLRGNQPQHF
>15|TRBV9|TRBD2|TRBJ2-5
TGTGCCAGCAGCGTAGCGGCGGGAGATAGAGAGACCCAGTACTTC
CASSVAAGDRETQYF
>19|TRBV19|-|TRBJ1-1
TGTGCCAGTAGTATAGATCCCATTATTCGGGGGCGCGTGAACACTGAAGCTTTCTTT
CASSIDPIIRGRVNTEAFF
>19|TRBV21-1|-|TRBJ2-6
TGTGCCAGCAGCAAAGTTGATGGAGGGACATTCTCTGGGGCCAACGTCCTGACTTTC
CASSKVDGGTFSGANVLTF
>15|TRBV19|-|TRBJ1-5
TGTGCCAGTAAAGTGACTCATTATAGCAATCAGCCCCAGCATTTT
CASKVTHYSNQPQHF
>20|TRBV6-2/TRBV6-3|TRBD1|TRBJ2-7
TGTGCCAGCAGTTACGTCAGGACAGGGCAATGGATAATCCTCTCCTACGAGCAGTACTTC
CASSYVRTGQWIILSYEQYF
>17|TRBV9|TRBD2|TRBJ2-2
TGTGCCAGCAGCCCGCGTGGGACTAGCGGGGTCACCGGGGAGCTGTTTTTT
CASSPRGTSGVTGELFF
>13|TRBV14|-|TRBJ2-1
TGTGCCAGCAGCCAAGTACAAGACAATGAGCAGTTCTTC
CASSQVQDNEQFF
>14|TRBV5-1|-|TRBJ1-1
TGCGCCAGCGCCCCAAGATCCATGAACACTGAAGCTTTCTTT
CASAPRSMNTEAFF
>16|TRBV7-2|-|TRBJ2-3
TGTGCCAGCAGCTTACAAGGGTCCTTTGGGACAGATACGCAGTATTTT
CASSLQGSFGTDTQYF
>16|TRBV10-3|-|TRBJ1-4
TGTGCCATCAGCCACAGAGGGGGGGGGCCGAATGAAAAACTGTTTTTT
CAISHRGGGPNEKLFF
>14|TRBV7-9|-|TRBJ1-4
TGTGCCAGCAGCTTCGGGGCTGGGGGCTGGGGACTGTTTTTT
CASSFGAGGWGLFF
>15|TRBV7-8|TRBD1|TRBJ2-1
TGTGCCAGCACCCAGACGGTAGGGACAGACAATGAGCAGTTCTTC
CASTQTVGTDNEQFF
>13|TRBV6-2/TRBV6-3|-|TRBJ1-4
TGTGCCAGCAGTTACTCAGGCACCCCAGAACTGTTTTTT
CASSYSGTPELFF